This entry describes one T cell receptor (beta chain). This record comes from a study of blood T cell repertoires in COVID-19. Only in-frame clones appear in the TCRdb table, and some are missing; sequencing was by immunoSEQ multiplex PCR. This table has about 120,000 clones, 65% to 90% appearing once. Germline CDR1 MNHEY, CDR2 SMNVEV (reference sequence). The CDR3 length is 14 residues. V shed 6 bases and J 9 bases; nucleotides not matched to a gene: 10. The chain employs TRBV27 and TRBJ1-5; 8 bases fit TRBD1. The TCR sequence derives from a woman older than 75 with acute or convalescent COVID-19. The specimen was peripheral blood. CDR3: CASSAGTGGAPQHF. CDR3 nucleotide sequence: TGTGCCAGCAGCGCCGGGACAGGAGGTGCGCCCCAGCATTTT.